The 23 T cell receptor beta chains reported below all come from one sample, sequenced in a study of human T cells and chemical hapten exposure. In TCRdb, the RACE reads were re-called with MiXCR into one record per CDR3 protein. The sample has approximately 90,000 distinct CDR3 sequences; 8% to 13% are singletons. Sample time point: patch test 2, 6 weeks after DPC sensitization. Treatment given: therapeutic diphenylcyclopropenone sensitization with weekly scalp DPC. The material sequenced was whole blood, taken in connection with sensitization to the hapten diphenylcyclopropenone (DPC). The source of these receptors is a man aged 40-49 years with alopecia areata. Some clones in this sample may be carry-over from other donors' samples.

The rearrangement uses TRBV28 and TRBJ1-2, with D tentatively TRBD1 (6 bases). The germline V gene encodes CDR1 MDHEN and CDR2 SYDVKM. Trimming removed 7 bases at V and 1 base at J, with 10 bases between. CDR3 size: 13 residues. Here the CDR3 reads CASIAQGNYGYTF. Written as DNA, the CDR3 is TGTGCCAGCATCGCACAGGGTAACTATGGCTACACCTTC.

The chain recombines TRBV7-2 with TRBJ2-6, with 7 bases fitting TRBD1. CDR3 length: 23 residues. The germline V gene has CDR1 SGHTA and CDR2 FQGNSA. V lost 1 base to trimming and J lost 0 bases; unmatched junction nucleotides: 21. The CDR3 protein is CASSLGLPPTGMWINSGANVLTF. The CDR3 DNA follows: TGTGCCAGCAGCTTAGGACTTCCGCCGACAGGGATGTGGATAAACTCTGGGGCCAACGTCCTGACTTTC.

This clonotype was seen many times. The J gene is TRBJ1-2, the V gene TRBV10-2; D possibly corresponds to TRBD1 (5 bases). V shed 1 base and J shed 6 bases, with 6 bases lying between them. In germline, CDR1 is WSHSY, CDR2 SAAADI. The CDR3 covers 12 residues. In nucleotides, the CDR3 is TGCGCCAGCAGTGAGTGGGGACATGGCTACACCTTC. This translates into CASSEWGHGYTF.

This clonotype was seen repeatedly, ten times or more. The V gene is TRBV11-2, the J gene TRBJ2-1; D not resolved. The CDR3 spans 13 residues. From germline, CDR1 is SGHAT and CDR2 FQNNGV. V shed 7 bases and J shed 9 bases, with 16 bases lying between them. For the CDR3, the DNA is TGTGCCAGCACCCCCGACCCCTGGCGTGAGCAGTTCTTC. Its protein product is CASTPDPWREQFF.

V gene TRBV6-5 combines with J gene TRBJ2-5; D perhaps matches TRBD2 (5 bases). Germline values: CDR1 MNHEY, CDR2 SVGAGI. V was trimmed by 2 bases and J by 5 bases, leaving 12 bases between them. The CDR3 runs 14 residues. The CDR3 bases are TGTGCCAGCAGTTACCGAGGGCGGTATGAGACCCAGTACTTC. Translation gives CASSYRGRYETQYF.

A few counts support this clonotype. This chain connects TRBV5-5 to TRBJ1-1; D not resolved. From germline, CDR1 is SGHKS and CDR2 YYEKEE (reference sequence). The CDR3 has 13 amino acids. V was trimmed by 3 bases and J by 8 bases, leaving 14 bases between them. As DNA, the CDR3 is TGTGCCAGCAGCTGGGAACGGACGGGAGAAGCTTTCTTT. Its translation: CASSWERTGEAFF.

Only a few counts were recorded for this clonotype. The gene calls are TRBV15 and TRBJ1-2; 12 bases align to TRBD1. J was trimmed by 2 bases and V by 7 bases; bases with no gene match: 5. Looked up from germline, CDR1 is LNHNV and CDR2 is YYDKDF (reference sequence). The CDR3 covers 15 residues. The CDR3 DNA sequence: TGTGCCACCACGGCTGGGACAGGGGGCAACTATGGCTACACCTTC. It translates to CATTAGTGGNYGYTF.

CDR3 nucleotide sequence: TGTGCCACCAGTGCCCCTCAAGATGGCTACACCTTC. Translation gives CATSAPQDGYTF. This sequence joins TRBV24-1 and TRBJ1-2; no clear D gene. The CDR3 is made up of 12 amino acids. Germline CDR1 reads KGHDR; CDR2 reads SFDVKD. The ends were cut back, 5 bases at V and 6 bases at J, with 9 bases in the middle.

This clonotype has a handful of counts. V usage is TRBV3-1 and J usage is TRBJ2-1, with 14 bases identical to TRBD2. The CDR3 is 16 amino acids. Germline V gene data show CDR1 as LGHDT and CDR2 as YNNKEL (reference sequence). J lost 6 bases, V lost 4 bases, and 5 bases had no gene match. CDR3 protein: CASSPMGLAGVNEQFF. CDR3 bases: TGTGCCAGCAGCCCGATGGGACTAGCGGGAGTCAATGAGCAGTTCTTC.

This chain links TRBV7-8 with TRBJ1-3; no firm D call. The CDR3 runs to 15 residues. The V and J ends lost 3 bases and 2 bases respectively, with 11 bases between them. Germline V CDR1 and CDR2: SGHVS, FQNEAQ. The CDR3 bases are TGTGCCAGCAGCTTTCCCGGATTCGCTGGAAACACCATATATTTT. It specifies CASSFPGFAGNTIYF.

The chain carries TRBV4-1 and TRBJ2-5, with D uncertain. The CDR3 spans 15 residues. V shed 0 bases and J shed 0 bases, with 8 bases lying between them. Germline loops: CDR1 MGHRA, CDR2 YSYEKL. Written as DNA, the CDR3 is TGCGCCAGCAGCCAAGATCGGTCAAACCAAGAGACCCAGTACTTC. Protein: CASSQDRSNQETQYF.

The chain recombines TRBV12-3 or TRBV12-4 with TRBJ2-1; TRBD1 is a possible D gene (8 bases). The CDR3 totals 14 residues. Trimming pared 7 bases from V and 6 bases from J, leaving 16 bases between. For the CDR3, the DNA is TGTGCCAGCACCACAGGGGGAGGGGGCAATGAGCAGTTCTTC. It translates to CASTTGGGGNEQFF.

This clonotype has a handful of counts. The chain uses TRBV10-3 and TRBJ1-1, with a tentative D call TRBD1 (6 bases). Deletions cut 1 base from V and 0 bases from J, with 12 bases between. Germline CDR1 ENHRY, CDR2 SYGVKD. This CDR3 spans 16 amino acids. The CDR3 DNA is TGTGCCATCAGTGAGTTAGAGGGGACACTGAACACTGAAGCTTTCTTT. Amino acid sequence: CAISELEGTLNTEAFF.

This clonotype was recorded at least ten times. The chain carries TRBV27 and TRBJ1-5; tentative D call: TRBD1 (5 bases). With 0 bases removed from V and 5 bases from J, the gap between germline ends came to 8 bases. The CDR3 is 14 amino acids. Germline CDR1 reads MNHEY; CDR2 reads SMNVEV (reference sequence). The CDR3 protein is CASSLSGGYQPQHF. In nucleotides, the CDR3 is TGTGCCAGCAGTTTATCCGGGGGTTATCAGCCCCAGCATTTT.

The chain carries TRBV24-1 and TRBJ1-1; TRBD1 matches 9 bases. This CDR3 has 15 residues. The trim removed 4 bases at V and 1 base at J, leaving 3 bases unmatched. Germline CDR1 and CDR2: KGHDR and SFDVKD. CDR3 nucleotides: TGTGCCACCAGTGAGGGGACAGGGCCGAACACTGAAGCTTTCTTT. This gives the protein CATSEGTGPNTEAFF.

This clonotype was counted a single time. The V call is TRBV10-3, the J call TRBJ2-6, with D tentatively TRBD2 (6 bases). The CDR3 is 14 amino acids. Germline V CDR1 and CDR2: ENHRY, SYGVKD. V was pared by 6 bases and J by 2 bases, with 8 bases between. CDR3 protein: CAIRGEAGANVLTF. The CDR3 region has the DNA TGTGCCATCAGGGGGGAGGCTGGGGCCAACGTCCTGACTTTC.

This clonotype was detected ten times or more. The V and J genes are TRBV7-2 and TRBJ2-1, with a weak D call TRBD1 (6 bases). CDR3 length: 15 amino acids. Deletions cut 0 bases from V and 7 bases from J, with 13 bases between. Germline CDR1 and CDR2: SGHTA and FQGNSA. CDR3 protein: CASSLALPGTNEQFF. The CDR3 DNA is TGTGCCAGCAGCTTAGCTCTCCCAGGGACAAATGAGCAGTTCTTC.

The chain carries TRBV18 and TRBJ2-1, with D uncertain. This CDR3 contains 14 residues. Germline loops: CDR1 KGHSH, CDR2 LQKENI. V gave up 0 bases and J gave up 8 bases, with 11 bases separating them. In DNA form, the CDR3 reads TGTGCCAGCTCACCACCAGGGCGGTGGGATGAGCAGTTCTTC. Residues: CASSPPGRWDEQFF.

The sample holds a few counts of this clonotype. The CDR3 DNA sequence: TGCGCCAGCAGCTCCGGAGCTTCAGGGAATGAGCAGTTCTTC. This gives the protein CASSSGASGNEQFF. V usage is TRBV5-1 and J usage is TRBJ2-1, with TRBD1 as a possible D gene (5 bases). CDR1 is SGHRS, CDR2 YFSETQ, per germline. This CDR3 is 14 amino acids long. V shed 3 bases and J shed 7 bases, with 14 bases lying between them.

This chain links TRBV7-2 with TRBJ2-1; D remains unclear. This CDR3 spans 17 amino acids. CDR1 SGHTA and CDR2 FQGNSA come from the germline V gene. V was cut by 1 base and J by 6 bases, with 19 bases left in between. The CDR3 sequence: CASSLDIVTVTGNEQFF. In nucleotides, the CDR3 is TGTGCCAGCAGCTTAGATATAGTCACAGTCACGGGCAATGAGCAGTTCTTC.

This clonotype was seen more than once but under ten times. This chain uses TRBV28 with TRBJ2-5; the D is unclear. CDR1 is MDHEN, CDR2 SYDVKM, per germline. V lost 3 bases and J lost 5, with 10 bases in between. The CDR3 has 13 residues. This CDR3 is CASSFQRGETQYF. In DNA form, the CDR3 reads TGTGCCAGCAGTTTCCAGCGCGGCGAGACCCAGTACTTC. Looking up the rest from reference TRBV28 and TRBJ2-5 gives the full variable domain: DVKVTQSSRYLVKRTGEKVFLECVQDMDHENMFWYRQDPGLGLRLIYFSYDVKMKEKGDIPEGYSVSREKKERFSLILESASTNQTSMYLCASSFQRGETQYFGPGTRLLVL.

The chain links TRBV14 to TRBJ2-5, with D possibly being TRBD2 (6 bases). The germline gives CDR1 SGHDN, CDR2 FVKESK. This CDR3 comprises 16 residues. The V and J ends lost 0 bases and 5 bases respectively, with 16 bases between them. The CDR3 bases are TGTGCCAGCAGCCAAGACCGGAGAGGGACTTCGGAGACCCAGTACTTC. It encodes CASSQDRRGTSETQYF.

In this sample, this clonotype turned up a few times. V usage is TRBV9 and J usage is TRBJ2-5; 7 nucleotides line up with TRBD1. In germline, CDR1 is SGDLS, CDR2 YYNGEE. The CDR3 loop spans 14 amino acids. V shed 0 bases and J 4 bases; nucleotides not matched to a gene: 3. This chain's CDR3 is CASSVDWTGETQYF. The CDR3 nucleotides read TGTGCCAGCAGCGTAGACTGGACAGGAGAGACCCAGTACTTC.